The 24 T cell receptor beta chains presented below share a single source sample, sequenced in a study of T cell repertoires in cytomegalovirus infection. MiXCR, applied by TCRdb to the reads, yields one record per CDR3 protein. Of about 260,000 distinct CDR3 sequences listed, roughly an eighth are singletons. Sequenced input: PBMCs. Receptors were obtained from a human donor in good health (CMV status not recorded). Some clones in this sample may be carry-over from other donors' samples.

This clonotype showed up just a few times. The rearrangement uses TRBV5-6 and TRBJ1-1; possibly TRBD1 for D (6 bases). Germline CDR1 SGHDT, CDR2 YYEEEE. Trimming removed 7 bases from V and 5 bases from J, with 18 bases in between. This CDR3 region has 14 residues. CDR3 sequence: CASFFEGGRTEAFF. As DNA, the CDR3 is TGTGCCAGCTTCTTCGAAGGGGGGCGGACTGAAGCTTTCTTT. The full variable domain, in which reference TRBV5-6 and TRBJ1-1 provide the parts outside the CDR3, is DAGVTQSPTHLIKTRGQQVTLRCSPKSGHDTVSWYQQALGQGPQFIFQYYEEEERQRGNFPDRFSGHQFPNYSSELNVNALLLGDSALYLCASFFEGGRTEAFFGQGTRLTVV.

There are many counts of this clonotype. This chain links TRBV12-3 or TRBV12-4 with TRBJ2-1; 10 nucleotides line up with TRBD2. The CDR3 covers 15 residues. J lost 2 bases, V lost 2 bases, and 0 bases had no gene match. The CDR3 nucleotides are TGTGCCAGCAGTTTAACTAGCGGGGCCTACAATGAGCAGTTCTTC. Its translation: CASSLTSGAYNEQFF.

The genes are TRBV20-1 and TRBJ2-7; 9 bases agree with TRBD2. The V segment lost 0 bases and the J segment 4 bases; nucleotides outside the gene matches: 7. There are 15 residues in the CDR3. From germline, CDR1 is DFQATT and CDR2 SNEGSKA (reference sequence). DNA of the CDR3: TGCAGTGCTAGAGAAAGGCTAGCGGGACAGTACGAGCAGTACTTC. It specifies CSARERLAGQYEQYF.

This clonotype showed up just once. The chain has TRBV13 and TRBJ2-5; D is unresolved. The CDR3 is made up of 17 amino acids. Germline lookup yields CDR1 PRHDT and CDR2 FYEKMQ (reference sequence). V dropped 0 bases and J dropped 1 base, with 15 bases sitting between them. Written as DNA, the CDR3 is TGTGCCAGCAGCTTAGGAGGGTCCACCCTTCTCCAAGAGACCCAGTACTTC. Protein sequence: CASSLGGSTLLQETQYF.

This clonotype was counted a few times. The rearrangement uses TRBV4-1 and TRBJ2-1; TRBD2 aligns across 7 bases. After removal of 2 bases from V and 8 bases from J, the junction contained 12 bases not matched to a gene. The CDR3 consists of 16 residues. The V gene's germline CDR1 is MGHRA and CDR2 YSYEKL. The CDR3 nucleotides are TGCGCCAGCAGCCAAAGGGCCGGTGGGGCGGGAGATGAGCAGTTCTTC. Its translation: CASSQRAGGAGDEQFF.

V is TRBV29-1 and J is TRBJ1-2; D is undetermined. The V gene's germline CDR1 is SQVTM and CDR2 ANQGSEA. CDR3 length equals 12 residues. The ends were cut back, 0 bases at V and 6 bases at J, with 8 bases in the middle. CDR3 residues: CSVEEESHGYTF. CDR3 DNA: TGCAGCGTTGAAGAGGAGAGTCATGGCTACACCTTC.

In its sample, this clonotype was seen a few times. The rearrangement uses TRBV10-1 and TRBJ2-5; the D is unclear. In germline, CDR1 is WNHNN, CDR2 SYGVQD (reference sequence). The germline V and J ends were trimmed by 1 base and 5 bases, with 17 bases remaining between them. The CDR3 has 16 amino acids. CDR3 in DNA: TGCGCCAGCAGTGAGTTTGGTAACGGCGGATGGGAGACCCAGTACTTC. As protein: CASSEFGNGGWETQYF.

This clonotype occurred many times. The chain has TRBV7-2 and TRBJ1-1, with D possibly being TRBD1 (6 bases). This CDR3 contains 15 residues. V was shortened by 6 bases and J by 3 bases, with 17 bases between the two germline ends. The germline gives CDR1 SGHTA, CDR2 FQGNSA. CDR3 protein: CASRPNSGDHTEAFF. CDR3 in DNA: TGTGCCAGCAGACCCAATTCAGGGGATCACACTGAAGCTTTCTTT.

At least ten counts were recorded for this clonotype. At one of its ends the junction is not consistent with the germline gene, which may arise from a read error. The rearrangement joins TRBV7-9 to TRBJ1-1; 10 nucleotides agree with TRBD1. Germline V gene sequence: CDR1 SEHNR, CDR2 FQNEAQ (reference sequence). The CDR3 runs 16 residues. CDR3 DNA: TGTGCCAGCACCTTAGGGACAGGGGAAGGCGGCACTGAAGCTTTCTTT. Protein sequence: CASTLGTGEGGTEAFF. Full variable domain (missing parts from reference TRBV7-9 and TRBJ1-1): DTGVSQNPRHKITKRGQNVTFRCDPISEHNRLYWYRQTLGQGPEFLTYFQNEAQLEKSRLLSDRFSAERPKGSFSTLEIQRTEQGDSAMYLCASTLGTGEGGTEAFFGQGTRLTVV.

V and J are TRBV12-3 or TRBV12-4 and TRBJ2-7; D call uncertain. The V and J ends lost 2 bases and 2 bases respectively, with 16 bases between them. The CDR3 has 16 residues. This CDR3 is CASSLRVGNVPYEQYF. The DNA of the CDR3 is TGTGCCAGCAGTTTAAGGGTGGGGAACGTCCCCTACGAGCAGTACTTC.

This clonotype has more than one count but fewer than ten. The chain combines TRBV19 with TRBJ1-2; D remains ambiguous. Between the trimmed V and J ends, which lost 5 bases and 7 bases, there was a span of 8 bases. The germline CDR1 and CDR2 sequences are LNHDA and SQIVND (reference sequence). The CDR3 is 11 residues long. The CDR3 DNA sequence: TGTGCCAGTAGTTCACGGATTGGCTACACCTTC. Translated, it gives CASSSRIGYTF.

The chain links TRBV14 to TRBJ1-6; the D is unclear. Germline V lookup: CDR1 SGHDN, CDR2 FVKESK. The V end was cut by 0 bases, the J end by 7 bases, with 13 bases between. This CDR3 has 16 amino acids. In DNA form, the CDR3 reads TGTGCCAGCAGCCAAGAATCTGCCAGGTTCAATTCACCCCTCCACTTT. It specifies CASSQESARFNSPLHF.

This clonotype was recorded a few times. This chain connects TRBV25-1 to TRBJ1-2, with 10 bases aligning to TRBD1. There are 15 residues in the CDR3. J lost 2 bases, V lost 4 bases, and 4 bases had no gene match. Per germline, CDR1 MGHDK and CDR2 SYGVNS. The CDR3 sequence is CASSAPGQGNYGYTF. DNA of the CDR3: TGTGCCAGCAGTGCTCCGGGACAGGGGAACTATGGCTACACCTTC.

This clonotype was seen only a few times. The rearrangement joins TRBV6-4 to TRBJ2-6, with 8 bases aligning to TRBD1. Germline CDR1 is MRHNA and CDR2 is SNTAGT. The V segment lost 5 bases and the J segment 0 bases; nucleotides outside the gene matches: 3. The CDR3 length is 16 residues. The CDR3 sequence is CASSSGQDSGANVLTF. CDR3 DNA sequence: TGTGCCAGCAGTTCGGGACAGGACTCTGGGGCCAACGTCCTGACTTTC.

This clonotype turned up a few times. This sequence joins TRBV5-5 and TRBJ2-2, with D hard to call. The germline CDR1 and CDR2 sequences are SGHKS and YYEKEE (reference sequence). Trimming cost V 0 bases and J 6 bases, with 15 bases left between them. The CDR3 covers 16 residues. As DNA, the CDR3 is TGTGCCAGCAGCTTGGAATCGGGCCTGGGTGCCGGGGAGCTGTTTTTT. Amino acid sequence: CASSLESGLGAGELFF.

Notes on this clonotype: This clone may be a read error of a much larger clone one base away. The rearrangement uses TRBV27 and TRBJ1-1; D unclear. CDR3 length: 15 residues. Germline CDR1 MNHEY, CDR2 SMNVEV (reference sequence). V was pared by 6 bases and J by 3 bases, with 17 bases between. The DNA of the CDR3 is TGTGCCAGCAGATATAACCCCCAAATTTACACTGAAGCTTTCTTT. This encodes CASRYNPQIYTEAFF.

This clonotype is judged medium-sized (0.01 to 0.1%). This rearrangement joins TRBV4-1 to TRBJ2-7; the D call may be TRBD1 or TRBD2 (5 bases each). This CDR3 has 15 residues. V lost 4 bases and J lost 4, with 17 bases in between. The germline CDR1 and CDR2 sequences are MGHRA and YSYEKL. This CDR3 is CASSLEDGAFYEQYF. The DNA of the CDR3 is TGCGCCAGCAGCCTAGAGGACGGGGCCTTTTACGAGCAGTACTTC.

This clonotype came up many times. DNA for the CDR3: TGTGCCAGCAGCTTAGAGTCGGCAGGGGATCAGCCCCAGCATTTT. This gives the protein CASSLESAGDQPQHF. The chain employs TRBV7-2 and TRBJ1-5; a weak D match, TRBD1 (6 bases). Trimming took 1 base from V and 5 from J, leaving 12 bases between them. The CDR3 runs 15 residues. Per the germline V gene, CDR1 is SGHTA and CDR2 is FQGNSA.

There are a few counts of this clonotype. The chain has TRBV29-1 and TRBJ1-5; D might be TRBD1 (5 bases). There are 13 residues in the CDR3. CDR1 and CDR2 (germline): SQVTM, ANQGSEA. The V end lost 5 bases, the J end lost 5 bases, and 13 bases lay between the germline ends. The CDR3 DNA reads TGCAGCGTTCGCCAGGGAGGCGATCAGCCCCAGCATTTT. Translated: CSVRQGGDQPQHF.

In this sample, this clonotype turned up many times. The chain couples TRBV7-9 to TRBJ2-5, with 7 bases identical to TRBD1. With 6 bases clipped from V and 2 bases from J, the junction kept 6 bases outside the gene matches. Looked up from germline, CDR1 is SEHNR and CDR2 is FQNEAQ (reference sequence). The CDR3 is 14 residues long. CDR3 nucleotide sequence: TGTGCCAGCAGTTCGGACAGGCAACAAGAGACCCAGTACTTC. It translates to CASSSDRQQETQYF.

Ten or more counts support this clonotype. The rearrangement joins TRBV12-3 or TRBV12-4 to TRBJ1-1; no firm D call. The CDR3 is 12 amino acids. Between the trimmed V and J ends, which lost 3 bases and 4 bases, there was a span of 6 bases. The CDR3: CASSFPGTEAFF. The DNA of the CDR3 is TGTGCCAGCAGTTTTCCGGGCACTGAAGCTTTCTTT.

This clonotype was detected many times. The chain has TRBV12-3 or TRBV12-4 and TRBJ1-5; D gene unclear. The CDR3 is made up of 14 amino acids. Trimming shortened V by 3 bases and J by 2 bases, and 8 bases separated the two germline ends. This CDR3 reads CASSLLGGNQPQHF. The CDR3, as DNA: TGTGCCAGCAGTTTGTTGGGAGGCAATCAGCCCCAGCATTTT.

V gene TRBV20-1 combines with J gene TRBJ1-5; 9 nucleotides match TRBD1. Germline lookup yields CDR1 DFQATT and CDR2 SNEGSKA (reference sequence). V was clipped by 0 bases and J by 7 bases; unmatched bases: 4. The CDR3 runs to 14 residues. This chain's CDR3 is CSARDRQGGQPQHF. In nucleotides, the CDR3 is TGCAGTGCTAGAGATCGACAGGGGGGACAGCCCCAGCATTTT.

This clonotype has ten or more counts. This rearrangement joins TRBV24-1 to TRBJ2-2; unclear D gene. Germline loops: CDR1 KGHDR, CDR2 SFDVKD. Between the trimmed V and J ends, which lost 4 bases and 6 bases, there was a span of 8 bases. This CDR3 region has 13 residues. For the CDR3, the DNA is TGTGCCACCAGTGAACCCGTCCCCGGGGAGCTGTTTTTT. Its protein is CATSEPVPGELFF.